The 32 T cell receptor beta chains below come from one sample, sequenced in a study of T cell responses to AZD1222 COVID-19 vaccine. TCRdb keeps only in-frame clones here, not all; method: immunoSEQ multiplex PCR. The table has 200,000 or so clones, approximately 94% seen once; the top ten hold roughly 1%. The starting material was peripheral blood, obtained 28 days after the second AZD1222 dose. All receptors derive from an adult who received the AZD1222 COVID-19 vaccine.

The chain is built from TRBV12-3 or TRBV12-4 and TRBJ2-7; weak D call: TRBD2 (5 bases). Trimming removed 3 bases from V and 6 bases from J, with 12 bases in between. The CDR3 contains 13 residues. In DNA, the CDR3 is TGTGCCAGCAGTTTTATCCTCCGGGGCGAGCAGTACTTC. Translated: CASSFILRGEQYF.

The chain has TRBV27 and TRBJ1-2, with D possibly being TRBD1 (5 bases). Trimming pared 3 bases from V and 4 bases from J, leaving 15 bases between. Germline V gene lookup returns CDR1 MNHEY and CDR2 SMNVEV (reference sequence). The CDR3 consists of 15 residues. DNA for the CDR3: TGTGCCAGCAGTTTGATGGGGACGGATCCCTATGGCTACACCTTC. Residues: CASSLMGTDPYGYTF.

This chain joins TRBV5-1 and TRBJ2-5; possible D gene TRBD2, 7 bases. This CDR3 has 15 residues. Germline V lookup: CDR1 SGHRS, CDR2 YFSETQ. Trimming stripped 4 bases from V and 3 bases from J, with 16 bases between. CDR3 amino acids: CASSIRRGAEETQYF. The CDR3 bases are TGCGCCAGCAGCATCCGTCGGGGGGCGGAAGAGACCCAGTACTTC.

The chain joins TRBV6-5 to TRBJ1-1; D not certain. Germline loops: CDR1 MNHEY, CDR2 SVGAGI. The CDR3 contains 12 residues. V lost 6 bases, J lost 10 bases, and 15 bases lay in between. The CDR3 nucleotides are TGTGCCAGCAGGTCAGCCCCTAGGGTAGCTTTCTTT. This encodes CASRSAPRVAFF.

Only one count was recorded for this clone. The chain carries TRBV10-1 and TRBJ1-1, with 8 bases lining up with TRBD1. Unmatched junction bases numbered 8, after V lost 8 bases and J lost 0 bases. The V gene's germline CDR1 is WNHNN and CDR2 SYGVQD (reference sequence). There are 15 residues in the CDR3. The CDR3 region is CASGGTGPMNTEAFF. Here the CDR3 DNA reads TGCGCCAGCGGAGGGACAGGACCTATGAACACTGAAGCTTTCTTT.

The rearrangement uses TRBV28 and TRBJ1-2; D uncertain. The CDR3 has 12 amino acids. Germline V gene lookup returns CDR1 MDHEN and CDR2 SYDVKM. V was trimmed by 3 bases and J by 4 bases, leaving 6 bases between them. CDR3 sequence (DNA): TGTGCCAGCAGTTTTAAGGGCTATGGCTACACCTTC. This codes for CASSFKGYGYTF.

The CDR3 DNA reads TGTGCCAGCAGCTCCGGGACAGGGGCCGGGGAGCTGTTTTTT. Its translation is CASSSGTGAGELFF. The chain combines TRBV7-2 with TRBJ2-2; TRBD1 aligns across 10 bases. The length of the CDR3 is 14 residues. Germline assignment: CDR1 SGHTA and CDR2 FQGNSA. V gave up 4 bases and J gave up 6 bases; unmatched junction bases: 2. Together with reference TRBV7-2 and TRBJ2-2, the CDR3 gives the full variable domain: GAGVSQSPSNKVTEKGKDVELRCDPISGHTALYWYRQSLGQGLEFLIYFQGNSAPDKSGLPSDRFSAERTGGSVSTLTIQRTQQEDSAVYLCASSSGTGAGELFFGEGSRLTVL.

The gene calls are TRBV5-1 and TRBJ2-1; unclear D gene. Trimming left V 0 bases short and J 6 bases short, with 13 bases between. The CDR3 covers 15 residues. Germline V lookup: CDR1 SGHRS, CDR2 YFSETQ. CDR3 loop: CASSLEAAPANEQFF. CDR3 DNA sequence: TGCGCCAGCAGCTTGGAAGCAGCCCCTGCCAATGAGCAGTTCTTC.

V gene TRBV6-1 combines with J gene TRBJ2-1; maybe TRBD2 (5 bases). Per germline, CDR1 MNHNS and CDR2 SASEGT. Trimming cost V 3 bases and J 5 bases, with 8 bases left between them. The CDR3 has 13 amino acids. The CDR3 loop reads CASSEPGNNEQFF. The CDR3 coding sequence is TGTGCCAGCAGTGAGCCGGGAAACAATGAGCAGTTCTTC.

The chain employs TRBV19 and TRBJ1-5; D not resolved. Germline-derived CDR1 and CDR2 are LNHDA and SQIVND (reference sequence). This CDR3 spans 15 amino acids. The V gene lost 2 bases and the J gene lost 7 bases, with 15 bases spanning the gap. The CDR3 region has the DNA TGTGCCAGTAGTATACTAGCAGTGGTTAACCAGCCCCAGCATTTT. It translates to CASSILAVVNQPQHF.

The chain couples TRBV5-4 to TRBJ1-2; 10 bases align to TRBD1. CDR3 size: 15 residues. Germline loops: CDR1 SGHNT, CDR2 YYREEE (reference sequence). V was clipped by 3 bases and J by 8 bases; unmatched bases: 10. The CDR3 spells CASSSPGQGSWGYTF. The CDR3 DNA follows: TGTGCCAGCAGCTCGCCGGGACAGGGGAGTTGGGGCTACACCTTC.

The rearrangement joins TRBV9 to TRBJ1-4; 8 nucleotides agree with TRBD1. The trim removed 4 bases at V and 3 bases at J, leaving 5 bases unmatched. Looked up from germline, CDR1 is SGDLS and CDR2 is YYNGEE. The CDR3 is 15 amino acids. The CDR3 region is CASSLRQGSNEKLFF. The CDR3 nucleotides read TGTGCCAGCAGCTTGAGACAGGGGTCTAATGAAAAACTGTTTTTT.

The chain is built from TRBV4-1 and TRBJ1-2; 10 bases agree with TRBD1. The CDR3 contains 17 residues. After removal of 2 bases from V and 4 bases from J, the junction contained 10 bases not matched to a gene. The germline V gene encodes CDR1 MGHRA and CDR2 YSYEKL. The CDR3 region is CASSQQLRTGGTYGYTF. The CDR3 DNA follows: TGCGCCAGCAGCCAACAACTTCGGACAGGGGGTACCTATGGCTACACCTTC.

The V and J genes are TRBV28 and TRBJ1-5, with 8 bases lining up with TRBD1. The CDR3 runs 13 residues. Germline trimming cut 6 bases from V and 6 bases from J; bases unmatched to any gene: 4. Germline values: CDR1 MDHEN, CDR2 SYDVKM. The DNA of the CDR3 is TGTGCCAGCAGAGATACAGGGGGTCAGCCCCAGCATTTT. Its protein is CASRDTGGQPQHF.

The J gene is TRBJ1-5, the V gene TRBV4-2; D unresolved. V lost 4 bases to trimming and J lost 5 bases, with 21 bases between them. Germline CDR1 reads LGHNA; CDR2 reads YNFKEQ. CDR3 length: 17 residues. CDR3 sequence (DNA): TGTGCCAGCAGCCTAACCGGCTTAGGAGGGAACCATCAGCCCCAGCATTTT. Translation: CASSLTGLGGNHQPQHF.

The chain has TRBV11-2 and TRBJ1-2; D possibly corresponds to TRBD1 (5 bases). Trimming shortened V by 2 bases and J by 8 bases, and 12 bases separated the two germline ends. This CDR3 has 13 residues. The germline V gene encodes CDR1 SGHAT and CDR2 FQNNGV. CDR3 residues: CASSLQGFGGYTF. CDR3 in DNA: TGTGCCAGCAGCTTACAGGGATTCGGAGGCTACACCTTC.

V is TRBV18 and J is TRBJ1-2; a weak D match, TRBD1 (6 bases). The germline V gene has CDR1 KGHSH and CDR2 LQKENI. The CDR3 is made up of 16 amino acids. V gave up 2 bases and J gave up 10 bases, with 23 bases separating them. The CDR3 DNA is TGTGCCAGCTCACCAACACCGGAGGTAGGGGGGAAGATCTACACCTTC. This sequence encodes CASSPTPEVGGKIYTF.

The chain joins TRBV2 to TRBJ1-1; D not certain. The germline V gene encodes CDR1 SNHLY and CDR2 FYNNEI. Trimming cost V 9 bases and J 3 bases, with 11 bases left between them. This CDR3 spans 12 amino acids. In DNA form, the CDR3 reads TGTGCCAGAGAGGCGAGGGACACTGAAGCTTTCTTT. Translated: CAREARDTEAFF.

This chain uses TRBV9 with TRBJ2-4, with a possible D match to TRBD2 (5 bases). Germline loops: CDR1 SGDLS, CDR2 YYNGEE. V lost 7 bases and J lost 5, with 10 bases in between. The CDR3 has 12 residues. CDR3 nucleotide sequence: TGTGCCAGCGGTGGAGGAGAAAACATTCAGTACTTC. It yields the protein CASGGGENIQYF.

This clone was picked up one time. The chain combines TRBV29-1 with TRBJ1-2; tentative D call: TRBD1 (6 bases). There are 11 residues in the CDR3. V was pared by 6 bases and J by 2 bases, with 7 bases between. Germline values: CDR1 SQVTM, CDR2 ANQGSEA. CDR3 DNA: TGCAGCGTCACAGGGAACTATGGCTACACCTTC. Its translation: CSVTGNYGYTF.

The V call is TRBV10-1, the J call TRBJ2-4; tentatively, D is TRBD1 (6 bases). Germline assignment: CDR1 WNHNN and CDR2 SYGVQD (reference sequence). CDR3 length: 14 residues. Trimming stripped 6 bases from V and 2 bases from J, with 11 bases between. CDR3 nucleotide sequence: TGCGCCAGCAGCGCGACAGGTTCCAAAAACATTCAGTACTTC. Its translation is CASSATGSKNIQYF.

The gene calls are TRBV29-1 and TRBJ1-4; 9 nucleotides align to TRBD1. The CDR3 runs to 13 residues. V was pared by 8 bases and J by 3 bases, with 4 bases of the junction left unmatched. CDR1 is SQVTM and CDR2 is ANQGSEA in the germline V gene. The CDR3 protein is CSIRDRANEKLFF. The CDR3 DNA follows: TGCAGCATCCGGGACAGGGCTAATGAAAAACTGTTTTTT.

This rearrangement joins TRBV6-1 to TRBJ2-7, with 10 bases lining up with TRBD2. Germline assignment: CDR1 MNHNS and CDR2 SASEGT. There are 20 residues in the CDR3. V gave up 0 bases and J gave up 1 base; unmatched junction bases: 15. CDR3 in amino acids: CASSEANPSGGAAGSYEQYF. The CDR3 DNA reads TGTGCCAGCAGTGAAGCAAATCCTAGCGGGGGCGCCGCAGGGTCCTACGAGCAGTACTTC.

This sequence joins TRBV3-1 (or the pseudogene TRBV3-2) and TRBJ1-1; D ambiguous. CDR1 is LGHDT and CDR2 is YNNKEL in the germline V gene (reference sequence). With 0 bases removed from V and 5 bases from J, the gap between germline ends came to 13 bases. There are 15 residues in the CDR3. The CDR3 DNA is TGTGCCAGCAGCCAAGAACTGGCGAAGCGTACTGAAGCTTTCTTT. Translated: CASSQELAKRTEAFF.

This chain uses TRBV7-2 with TRBJ1-1; no definite D call. V lost 0 bases and J lost 3, with 8 bases in between. CDR1 is SGHTA and CDR2 is FQGNSA in the germline V gene. The CDR3 runs 14 residues. DNA of the CDR3: TGTGCCAGCAGCTTAGCGATTCATGACACTGAAGCTTTCTTT. It is translated as CASSLAIHDTEAFF.

The gene calls are TRBV2 and TRBJ2-5, with D tentatively TRBD2 (6 bases). In germline, CDR1 is SNHLY, CDR2 FYNNEI. The V gene lost 3 bases and the J gene lost 7 bases, with 18 bases spanning the gap. The CDR3 runs to 15 residues. CDR3 coding DNA: TGTGCCAGCAGTGATACGTTGGGGGGTAAGGGGACCCAGTACTTC. This translates into CASSDTLGGKGTQYF.

The CDR3 DNA reads as TGTGCCAGCAGCTTCCAGGCCCGAAATTCCTATGGCTACACCTTC. It yields the protein CASSFQARNSYGYTF. V usage is TRBV5-6 and J usage is TRBJ1-2; D gene unclear. The CDR3 sequence is 15 residues long. Germline V CDR1 and CDR2: SGHDT, YYEEEE. V was trimmed by 2 bases and J by 4 bases, leaving 15 bases between them.

This clone appeared once. V and J are TRBV2 and TRBJ2-3; 7 bases fit TRBD2. Trimming removed 4 bases from V and 0 bases from J; junction bases left unmatched: 4. The CDR3 contains 15 residues. CDR1 is SNHLY, CDR2 FYNNEI, per germline. CDR3 coding DNA: TGTGCCAGCAGTGGCCTAGCGGCTAGCACAGATACGCAGTATTTT. It encodes CASSGLAASTDTQYF.

The table lists this clone with a few counts. The chain has TRBV5-1 and TRBJ1-6; 9 bases agree with TRBD1. J was trimmed by 9 bases and V by 7 bases; bases with no gene match: 5. Germline values: CDR1 SGHRS, CDR2 YFSETQ. This CDR3 is 13 amino acids long. The DNA for the CDR3 is TGCGCCAGCCGGGACAGGGCGGGTTCACCCCTCCACTTT. Translation: CASRDRAGSPLHF.

The rearrangement links TRBV7-2 to TRBJ1-2, with D maybe TRBD1 (6 bases). The V gene's germline CDR1 is SGHTA and CDR2 FQGNSA. The CDR3 covers 15 residues. V lost 0 bases to trimming and J lost 5 bases, with 13 bases between them. The CDR3 protein is CASSLASQGKYGYTF. CDR3 in DNA: TGTGCCAGCAGCTTAGCCTCTCAGGGGAAATATGGCTACACCTTC.

The gene calls are TRBV5-8 and TRBJ1-3; no firm D call. The CDR3 totals 17 residues. Between the trimmed V and J ends, which lost 0 bases and 0 bases, there was a span of 13 bases. The V gene's germline CDR1 is SGHTS and CDR2 YDEGEE. The CDR3 coding sequence is TGTGCCAGCAGCTTGGTAGGTTTACGGCTCTCTGGAAACACCATATATTTT. Translation: CASSLVGLRLSGNTIYF.

The chain couples TRBV7-2 to TRBJ2-1; maybe TRBD1 (5 bases). The V end lost 1 base, the J end lost 1 base, and 8 bases lay between the germline ends. The CDR3 has 15 amino acids. Germline values: CDR1 SGHTA, CDR2 FQGNSA. CDR3 in amino acids: CASSLVRASYNEQFF. The CDR3 nucleotides are TGTGCCAGCAGCTTAGTCAGGGCGTCCTACAATGAGCAGTTCTTC.